The present entry profiles one T cell receptor beta chain with its context. Antigen specificity is unknown. This sample stems from a study of siplizumab effects on memory and regulatory T cells. Regarding the study as a whole: The diversity of naive T cells seemed greater than that of memory cells, and their alloresponse contribution seemed major. Siplizumab, the agent tested, significantly reduced alloreactive sequences traceable to unstimulated CD4+ memory cells. Tracing alloreactive clones into unstimulated subsets worked for only a minor fraction of them. Mappable alloreactive CD4+ clones came from Treg cells about 65% of the time on average with siplizumab, against 26.9% in controls.

Trimming cost V 2 bases and J 1 base, with 13 bases left between them. The CDR3 consists of 16 residues. CDR1 SGHTA and CDR2 FQGNSA come from the germline V gene. The table came from immunoSEQ multiplex PCR; TCRdb's copy has only in-frame clones and leaves some out. The data contain under 100,000 clones, over 90% of them singletons. The J gene is TRBJ2-3, the V gene TRBV7-2, with D possibly TRBD1 on 5 matching bases. Sequenced: non-Treg CD4+ T cells sorted from blood. This sequence was found in a human donor in good health. The CDR3 sequence: CASSLRWQGGTDTQYF. CDR3 coding DNA: TGTGCCAGCAGCTTAAGGTGGCAGGGCGGCACAGATACGCAGTATTTT.